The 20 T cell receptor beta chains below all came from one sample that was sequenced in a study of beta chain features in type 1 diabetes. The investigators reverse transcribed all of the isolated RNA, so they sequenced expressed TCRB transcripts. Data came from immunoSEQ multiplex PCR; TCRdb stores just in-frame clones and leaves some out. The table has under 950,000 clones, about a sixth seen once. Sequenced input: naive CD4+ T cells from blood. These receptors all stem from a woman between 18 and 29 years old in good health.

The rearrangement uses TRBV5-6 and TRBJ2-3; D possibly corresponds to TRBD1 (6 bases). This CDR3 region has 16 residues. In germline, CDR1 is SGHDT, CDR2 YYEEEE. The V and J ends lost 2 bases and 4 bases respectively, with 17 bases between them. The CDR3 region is CASSFSRGHWADTQYF. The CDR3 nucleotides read TGTGCCAGCAGCTTTTCAAGGGGACATTGGGCAGATACGCAGTATTTT.

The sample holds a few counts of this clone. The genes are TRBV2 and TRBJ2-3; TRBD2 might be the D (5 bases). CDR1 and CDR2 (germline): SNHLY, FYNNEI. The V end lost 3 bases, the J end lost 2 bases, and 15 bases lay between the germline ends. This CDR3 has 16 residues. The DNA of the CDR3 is TGTGCCAGCAGTGACGTCCGTAGTAGCGCCACAGATACGCAGTATTTT. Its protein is CASSDVRSSATDTQYF.

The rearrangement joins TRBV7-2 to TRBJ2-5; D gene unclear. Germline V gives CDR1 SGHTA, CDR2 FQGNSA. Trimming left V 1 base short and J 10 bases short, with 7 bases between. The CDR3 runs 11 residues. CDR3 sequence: CASSLGEVQYF. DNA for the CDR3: TGTGCCAGCAGCTTAGGCGAGGTCCAGTACTTC.

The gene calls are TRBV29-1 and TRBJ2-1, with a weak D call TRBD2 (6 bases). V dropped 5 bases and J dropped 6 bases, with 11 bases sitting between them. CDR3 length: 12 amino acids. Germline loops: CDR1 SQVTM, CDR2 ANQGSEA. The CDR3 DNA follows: TGCAGCGTTAAGACTAGTGGCAATGAGCAGTTCTTC. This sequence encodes CSVKTSGNEQFF.

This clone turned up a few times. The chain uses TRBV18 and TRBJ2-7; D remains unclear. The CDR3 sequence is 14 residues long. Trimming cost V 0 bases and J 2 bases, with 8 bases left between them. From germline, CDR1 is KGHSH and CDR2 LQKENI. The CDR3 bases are TGTGCCAGCTCACCACCTAGCCAGCCCTACGAGCAGTACTTC. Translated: CASSPPSQPYEQYF.

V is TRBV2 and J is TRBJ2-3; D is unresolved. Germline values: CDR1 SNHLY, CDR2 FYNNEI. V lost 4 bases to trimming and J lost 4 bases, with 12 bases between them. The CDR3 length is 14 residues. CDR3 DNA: TGTGCCAGCAGTGCGCTGGCTGGGGCAGATACGCAGTATTTT. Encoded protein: CASSALAGADTQYF.

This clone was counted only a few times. The CDR3 nucleotides are TGTGCCAGCAGTCGTGGCAGGGCCCTCACCGGGGAGCTGTTTTTT. Residues: CASSRGRALTGELFF. The V and J genes are TRBV25-1 and TRBJ2-2; D might be TRBD1 (5 bases). Trimming shortened V by 5 bases and J by 4 bases, and 14 bases separated the two germline ends. Germline V gives CDR1 MGHDK, CDR2 SYGVNS. This CDR3 is built from 15 residues.

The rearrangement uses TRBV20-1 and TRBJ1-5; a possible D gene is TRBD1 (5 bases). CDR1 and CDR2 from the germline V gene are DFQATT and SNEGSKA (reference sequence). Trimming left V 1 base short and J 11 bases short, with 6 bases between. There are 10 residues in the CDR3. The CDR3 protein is CSARGGAQHF. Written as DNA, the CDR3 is TGCAGTGCTAGAGGGGGCGCCCAGCATTTT.

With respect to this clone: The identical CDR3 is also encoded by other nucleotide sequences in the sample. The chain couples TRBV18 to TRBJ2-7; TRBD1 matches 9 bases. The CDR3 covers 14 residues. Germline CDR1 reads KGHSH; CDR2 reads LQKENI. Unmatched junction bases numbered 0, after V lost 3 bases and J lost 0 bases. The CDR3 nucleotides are TGTGCCAGCTCACCGACAGGGGGCTCCTACGAGCAGTACTTC. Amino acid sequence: CASSPTGGSYEQYF.

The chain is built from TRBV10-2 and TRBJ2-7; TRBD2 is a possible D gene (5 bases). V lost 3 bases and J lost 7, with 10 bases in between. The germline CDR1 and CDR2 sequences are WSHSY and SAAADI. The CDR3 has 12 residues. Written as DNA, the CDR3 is TGCGCCAGCAGTGATAAGGGAGCGGAGCAGTACTTC. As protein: CASSDKGAEQYF.

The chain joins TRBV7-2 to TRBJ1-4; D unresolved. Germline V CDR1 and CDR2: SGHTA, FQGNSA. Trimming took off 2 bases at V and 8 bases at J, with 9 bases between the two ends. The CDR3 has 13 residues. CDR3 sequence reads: CASSLNAREKLFF. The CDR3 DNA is TGTGCCAGCAGCTTAAATGCTCGGGAAAAACTGTTTTTT. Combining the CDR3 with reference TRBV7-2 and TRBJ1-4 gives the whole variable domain GAGVSQSPSNKVTEKGKDVELRCDPISGHTALYWYRQSLGQGLEFLIYFQGNSAPDKSGLPSDRFSAERTGGSVSTLTIQRTQQEDSAVYLCASSLNAREKLFFGSGTQLSVL.

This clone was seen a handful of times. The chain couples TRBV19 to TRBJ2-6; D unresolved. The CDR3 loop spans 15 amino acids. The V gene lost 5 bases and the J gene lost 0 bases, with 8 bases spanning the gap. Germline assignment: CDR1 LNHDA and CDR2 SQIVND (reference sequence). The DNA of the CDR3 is TGTGCCAGTAGTCAAGGGATCTCTGGGGCCAACGTCCTGACTTTC. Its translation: CASSQGISGANVLTF.

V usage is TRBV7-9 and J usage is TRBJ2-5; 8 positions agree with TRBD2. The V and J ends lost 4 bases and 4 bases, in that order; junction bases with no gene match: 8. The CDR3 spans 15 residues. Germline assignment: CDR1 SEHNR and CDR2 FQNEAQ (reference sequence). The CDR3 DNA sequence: TGTGCCAGCAGCTCCAATAGCGGGAAAGGAGAGACCCAGTACTTC. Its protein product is CASSSNSGKGETQYF. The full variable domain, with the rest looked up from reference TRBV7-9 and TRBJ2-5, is DTGVSQNPRHKITKRGQNVTFRCDPISEHNRLYWYRQTLGQGPEFLTYFQNEAQLEKSRLLSDRFSAERPKGSFSTLEIQRTEQGDSAMYLCASSSNSGKGETQYFGPGTRLLVL.

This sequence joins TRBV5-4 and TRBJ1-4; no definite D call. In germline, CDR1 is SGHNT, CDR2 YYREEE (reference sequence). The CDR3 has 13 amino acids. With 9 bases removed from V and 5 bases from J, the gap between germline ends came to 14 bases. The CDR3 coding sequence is TGTGCCACCCAAGGCCAGACGAATGAAAAACTGTTTTTT. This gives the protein CATQGQTNEKLFF. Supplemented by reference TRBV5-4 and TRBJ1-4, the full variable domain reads ETGVTQSPTHLIKTRGQQVTLRCSSQSGHNTVSWYQQALGQGPQFIFQYYREEENGRGNFPPRFSGLQFPNYSSELNVNALELDDSALYLCATQGQTNEKLFFGSGTQLSVL.

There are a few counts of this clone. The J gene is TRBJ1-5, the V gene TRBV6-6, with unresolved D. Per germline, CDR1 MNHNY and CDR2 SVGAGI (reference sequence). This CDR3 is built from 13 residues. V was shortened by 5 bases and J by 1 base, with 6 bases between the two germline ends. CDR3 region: CASSRESNQPQHF. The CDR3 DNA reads TGTGCCAGCAGTAGGGAGAGCAATCAGCCCCAGCATTTT.

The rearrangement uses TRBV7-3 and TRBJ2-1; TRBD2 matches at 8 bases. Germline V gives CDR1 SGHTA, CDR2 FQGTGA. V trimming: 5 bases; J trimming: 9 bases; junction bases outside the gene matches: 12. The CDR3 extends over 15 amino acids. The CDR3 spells CASSPGSGSFGEQFF. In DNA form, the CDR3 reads TGTGCCAGCAGCCCCGGGAGCGGGAGTTTCGGTGAGCAGTTCTTC.

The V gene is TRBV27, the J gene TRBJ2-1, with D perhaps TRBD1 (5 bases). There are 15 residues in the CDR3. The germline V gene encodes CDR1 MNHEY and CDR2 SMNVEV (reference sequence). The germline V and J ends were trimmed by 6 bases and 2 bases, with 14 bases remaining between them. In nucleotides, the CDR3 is TGTGCCAGCAGCGGATCCAGGGTTGCCTACAATGAGCAGTTCTTC. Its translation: CASSGSRVAYNEQFF.

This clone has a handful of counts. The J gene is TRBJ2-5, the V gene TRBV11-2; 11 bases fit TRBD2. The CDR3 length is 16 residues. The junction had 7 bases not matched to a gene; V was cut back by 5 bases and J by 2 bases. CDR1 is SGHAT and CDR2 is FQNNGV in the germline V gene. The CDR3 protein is CASSTLGTSGQETQYF. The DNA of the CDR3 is TGTGCCAGCAGCACCCTTGGGACTAGCGGACAAGAGACCCAGTACTTC.

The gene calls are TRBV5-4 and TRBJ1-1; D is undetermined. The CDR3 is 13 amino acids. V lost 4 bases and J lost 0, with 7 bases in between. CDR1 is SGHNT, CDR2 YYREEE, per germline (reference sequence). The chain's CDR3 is CASSQVMNTEAFF. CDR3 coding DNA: TGTGCCAGCAGCCAGGTTATGAACACTGAAGCTTTCTTT.

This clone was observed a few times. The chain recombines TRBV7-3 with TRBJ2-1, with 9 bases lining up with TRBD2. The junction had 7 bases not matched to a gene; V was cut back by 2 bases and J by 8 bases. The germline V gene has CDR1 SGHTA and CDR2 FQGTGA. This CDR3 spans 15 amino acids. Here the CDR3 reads CASSLGASGTYEQFF. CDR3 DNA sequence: TGTGCCAGCAGCTTAGGGGCTAGCGGGACCTATGAGCAGTTCTTC.